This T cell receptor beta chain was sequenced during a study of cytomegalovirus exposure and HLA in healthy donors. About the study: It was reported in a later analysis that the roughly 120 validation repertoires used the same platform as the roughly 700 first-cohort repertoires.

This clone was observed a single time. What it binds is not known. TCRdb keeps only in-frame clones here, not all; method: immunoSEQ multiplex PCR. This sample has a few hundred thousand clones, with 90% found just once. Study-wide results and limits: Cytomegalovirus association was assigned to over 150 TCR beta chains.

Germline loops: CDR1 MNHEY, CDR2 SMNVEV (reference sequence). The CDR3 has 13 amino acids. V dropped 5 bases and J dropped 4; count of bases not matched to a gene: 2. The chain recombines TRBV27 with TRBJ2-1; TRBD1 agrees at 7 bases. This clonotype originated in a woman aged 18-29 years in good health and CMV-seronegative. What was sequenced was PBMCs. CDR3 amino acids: CASSTGQYNEQFF. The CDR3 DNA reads TGTGCCAGCAGTACGGGACAGTACAATGAGCAGTTCTTC.